A selection of T cell receptor beta chains follows, all from one sample in a study of blood T cell repertoires in COVID-19. Repertoires were generated with immunoSEQ multiplex PCR, while TCRdb's copy carries only in-frame clones and drops some. The data show 52,000 or so clones, about nine tenths seen once. Source material: peripheral blood. Source of these receptors: a man aged 55 to 69 with active COVID-19. The CDR3 runs from the conserved cysteine through the conserved F or W. D genes are given only for firm matches.

v_gene	d_gene	j_gene	CDR3aa
TRBV11-3	NA	TRBJ2-3	CASSLGQAKSTDTQYF
TRBV4-1	TRBD1	TRBJ1-1	CASSLTGDTEAFF
TRBV6-4	TRBD1	TRBJ1-6	CASSVRTGGPPLHF
TRBV7-3	NA	TRBJ2-1	CASSPLRGSYNEQFF
TRBV30	NA	TRBJ2-1	CAWSKSGAYNEQFF
TRBV30	TRBD2	TRBJ2-5	CAWSGAGETQYF
TRBV19	NA	TRBJ1-5	CASQQGGDQPQHF
TRBV29-1	NA	TRBJ2-7	CSVGLNSYEQYF
TRBV4-1	NA	TRBJ2-7	CASSQEYSYEQYF
TRBV10-1	NA	TRBJ2-5	CASSESLGQTQYF
TRBV11-3	TRBD1	TRBJ2-7	CASSLGQGGEQYF
TRBV5-6	NA	TRBJ2-1	CASSLIGPPSYNEQFF
TRBV20-1	NA	TRBJ1-2	CSASNGQGGYTF
TRBV11-3	NA	TRBJ2-2	CASSPGVPGELFF
TRBV5-1	TRBD2	TRBJ2-1	CASSLTSGREYEQFF
TRBV29-1	TRBD1	TRBJ1-2	CSVEDLGQPYYGYTF
TRBV1	NA	TRBJ2-1	CTSSQERKRQPYNEQFF
TRBV18	TRBD1	TRBJ2-2	CASSPKDRGMTGELFF
TRBV7-2	NA	TRBJ2-1	CASSLALALRGNEQFF
TRBV29-1	NA	TRBJ2-3	CSVEGGTQYF
TRBV10-2	TRBD2	TRBJ2-5	CASSERGEGTQETQYF
TRBV3-1/TRBV3-2	NA	TRBJ2-2	CASSPRSGELFF
TRBV7-6	NA	TRBJ1-1	CASSLATDSNTEAFF
TRBV19	TRBD1	TRBJ2-7	CASSGLKGAIPNEQYF
TRBV3-1/TRBV3-2	NA	TRBJ2-7	CASSQVRYEQYF
TRBV6-5	TRBD1	TRBJ1-1	CASSLGQGNTEAFF
TRBV14	NA	TRBJ1-1	CASSRQMNTEAFF
TRBV18	NA	TRBJ1-5	CASSPDQDQPQHF
TRBV25-1	NA	TRBJ1-2	CASSERRQINGYTF
TRBV3-1/TRBV3-2	TRBD2	TRBJ2-5	CASSQDFASGRKTQYF
TRBV5-4	NA	TRBJ1-2	CASSMDSRHGYTF
TRBV5-1	NA	TRBJ1-1	CASSLGGETEAFF
TRBV10-1	NA	TRBJ2-1	CASSESGGTYNEQFF
TRBV7-8	NA	TRBJ2-3	CASSPQGRPDTQYF
TRBV27	NA	TRBJ2-3	CASSEGTGVSTDTQYF
TRBV30	TRBD1	TRBJ1-5	CAWGRGFGSNQPQHF
TRBV11-3	TRBD1	TRBJ2-1	CASSPRQGVYNEQFF
TRBV7-5	NA	TRBJ2-7	CARSATPDRGSYEQYF
TRBV28	NA	TRBJ1-5	CASSLFRASNQPQHF
TRBV5-1	TRBD2	TRBJ2-3	CASSSSSGPGDTQYF
TRBV29-1	NA	TRBJ2-5	CSVVAGQETQYF
TRBV27	NA	TRBJ2-5	CASSWTDRETQYF
TRBV7-9	NA	TRBJ1-2	CASSLGGEGDHYGYTF
TRBV6-5	TRBD1	TRBJ2-7	CASGTGPGYEQYF
TRBV27	NA	TRBJ2-3	CASSLRGLPTDTQYF
TRBV7-3	NA	TRBJ2-7	CASSFSGQTSYEQYF